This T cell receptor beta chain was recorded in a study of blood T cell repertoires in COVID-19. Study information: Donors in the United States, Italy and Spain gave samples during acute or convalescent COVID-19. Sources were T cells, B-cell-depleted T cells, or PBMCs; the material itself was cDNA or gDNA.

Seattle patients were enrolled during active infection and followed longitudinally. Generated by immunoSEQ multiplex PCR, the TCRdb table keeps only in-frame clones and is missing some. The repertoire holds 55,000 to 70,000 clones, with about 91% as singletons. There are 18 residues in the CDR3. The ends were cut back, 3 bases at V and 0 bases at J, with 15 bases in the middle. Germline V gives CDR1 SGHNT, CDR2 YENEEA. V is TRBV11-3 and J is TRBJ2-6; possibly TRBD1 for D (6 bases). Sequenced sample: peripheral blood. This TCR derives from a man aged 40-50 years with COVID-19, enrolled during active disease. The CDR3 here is CASSLAQGKPSGANVLTF. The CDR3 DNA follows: TGTGCCAGCAGCTTGGCACAGGGAAAACCCTCTGGGGCCAACGTCCTGACTTTC.